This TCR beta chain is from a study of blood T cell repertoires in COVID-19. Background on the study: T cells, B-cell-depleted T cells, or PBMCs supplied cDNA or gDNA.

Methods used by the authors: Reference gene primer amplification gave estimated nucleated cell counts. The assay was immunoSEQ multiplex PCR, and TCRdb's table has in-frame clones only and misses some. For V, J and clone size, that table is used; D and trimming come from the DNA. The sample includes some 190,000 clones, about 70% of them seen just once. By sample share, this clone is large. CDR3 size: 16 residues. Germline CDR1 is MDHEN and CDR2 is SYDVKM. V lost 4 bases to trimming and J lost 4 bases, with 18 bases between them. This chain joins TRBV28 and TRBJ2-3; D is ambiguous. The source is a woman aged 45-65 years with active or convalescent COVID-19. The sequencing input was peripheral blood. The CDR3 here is CASSSLPSARADTQYF. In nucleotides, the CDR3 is TGTGCCAGCAGTTCCCTCCCCTCAGCTCGGGCAGATACGCAGTATTTT.